The 10 T cell receptor beta chains in this list originate from one sample, sequenced in a study of blood T cell repertoires in COVID-19. Some clones are missing from TCRdb's copy, which holds only in-frame ones; the method was immunoSEQ multiplex PCR. This table has roughly 330,000 clones, 87% appearing once. Sequenced: PBMCs or T cells enriched from blood (not recorded which). The receptors derive from a woman aged 25 to 39 who had recovered from COVID-19.

This chain's CDR3 is CASSSPTGGTDTQYF. The CDR3 DNA sequence: TGTGCCAGCAGCTCCCCGACGGGGGGCACAGATACGCAGTATTTT. The chain couples TRBV5-6 to TRBJ2-3; D is possibly TRBD2 (6 bases). V was cut by 3 bases and J by 1 base, with 12 bases left in between. Germline-derived CDR1 and CDR2 are SGHDT and YYEEEE. This CDR3 comprises 15 residues.

V is TRBV5-6 and J is TRBJ1-1, with 7 bases lining up with TRBD1. Germline trimming cut 4 bases from V and 3 bases from J; bases unmatched to any gene: 6. The CDR3 contains 14 residues. From germline, CDR1 is SGHDT and CDR2 YYEEEE. Here the CDR3 DNA reads TGTGCCAGCAGCCGGGGACAGCGCCACACTGAAGCTTTCTTT. Translation: CASSRGQRHTEAFF.

The chain combines TRBV7-9 with TRBJ2-3; 7 positions match TRBD2. The germline gives CDR1 SEHNR, CDR2 FQNEAQ (reference sequence). V dropped 5 bases and J dropped 11; count of bases not matched to a gene: 4. CDR3 size: 11 residues. Written as DNA, the CDR3 is TGTGCCAGCAGCGGGGAGGGGAGGCAGTATTTT. As protein: CASSGEGRQYF.

The genes are TRBV7-8 and TRBJ1-3, with D unresolved. CDR3 length: 16 residues. Germline V gives CDR1 SGHVS, CDR2 FQNEAQ. V was shortened by 5 bases and J by 1 base, with 15 bases between the two germline ends. In DNA form, the CDR3 reads TGTGCCAGCAGCCGAGGACTGGGAGTATCTGGAAACACCATATATTTT. It is translated as CASSRGLGVSGNTIYF.

The chain combines TRBV7-6 with TRBJ1-1, with D perhaps matching TRBD1 (5 bases). CDR3 length: 17 amino acids. V was cut by 5 bases and J by 0 bases, with 19 bases left in between. Germline CDR1 reads SGHVS; CDR2 reads FNYEAQ. This chain's CDR3 is CASSPRSQGGMNTEAFF. CDR3 nucleotide sequence: TGTGCCAGCAGCCCTAGGTCGCAGGGAGGGATGAACACTGAAGCTTTCTTT. Based on the CDR3 plus reference TRBV7-6 and TRBJ1-1, the full variable domain is GAGVSQSPRYKVTKRGQDVALRCDPISGHVSLYWYRQALGQGPEFLTYFNYEAQQDKSGLPNDRFSAERPEGSISTLTIQRTEQRDSAMYRCASSPRSQGGMNTEAFFGQGTRLTVV.

The V and J genes are TRBV2 and TRBJ1-1; the D is unclear. Germline V gives CDR1 SNHLY, CDR2 FYNNEI. The V gene lost 2 bases and the J gene lost 11 bases, with 15 bases spanning the gap. The CDR3 is 13 amino acids. As DNA, the CDR3 is TGTGCCAGCAGTGAAACTGGAAACAGCCCCGCTTTCTTT. This sequence encodes CASSETGNSPAFF.

The gene calls are TRBV7-2 and TRBJ2-7, with TRBD2 matching over 11 bases. Germline CDR1 and CDR2: SGHTA and FQGNSA. J was trimmed by 6 bases and V by 2 bases; bases with no gene match: 6. The CDR3 sequence is 15 residues long. The CDR3 sequence: CASSLIAGGFGEQYF. As DNA, the CDR3 is TGTGCCAGCAGCTTAATAGCGGGGGGGTTTGGCGAGCAGTACTTC. Full variable domain (outside the CDR3, taken from reference TRBV7-2 and TRBJ2-7): GAGVSQSPSNKVTEKGKDVELRCDPISGHTALYWYRQSLGQGLEFLIYFQGNSAPDKSGLPSDRFSAERTGGSVSTLTIQRTQQEDSAVYLCASSLIAGGFGEQYFGPGTRLTVT.

The CDR3 is CASSLAGVANTEAFF. In DNA, the CDR3 is TGCGCCAGCAGCTTGGCCGGGGTGGCGAACACTGAAGCTTTCTTT. J is TRBJ1-1 and V is TRBV5-1; D is unresolved. Germline CDR1 SGHRS, CDR2 YFSETQ. This CDR3 is built from 15 residues. With 0 bases removed from V and 1 base from J, the gap between germline ends came to 10 bases.

V and J are TRBV21-1 and TRBJ2-3; the D call TRBD2 from the table was never checked on the DNA. TRBV21-1 represents a pseudogene. The CDR3 runs to 14 residues. In DNA, the CDR3 is TGTGCCAGCAGCAGGGAGCGGGGAACAGATACGCAGTATTTT. This codes for CASSRERGTDTQYF.

The gene calls are TRBV4-1 and TRBJ2-2; D gene ambiguous. The CDR3 totals 16 residues. Per the germline V gene, CDR1 is MGHRA and CDR2 is YSYEKL. Trimming stripped 5 bases from V and 3 bases from J, with 16 bases between. The DNA of the CDR3 is TGCGCCAGCAGCAACCACCCAGGTGGCGACACCGGGGAGCTGTTTTTT. Protein: CASSNHPGGDTGELFF.